The sequence of this T cell receptor beta chain was determined in a study of blood T cell repertoires in COVID-19. Overall study context: PBMCs, B-cell-depleted T cells, or T cells were the source of the cDNA or gDNA that made up the material.

TCRdb keeps only in-frame clones here, not all; method: immunoSEQ multiplex PCR. Of approximately 200,000 clones listed, less than 80% were seen once; the top ten hold 12%. This CDR3 contains 14 residues. Germline CDR1 LNHDA, CDR2 SQIVND (reference sequence). The V and J ends lost 5 bases and 5 bases, in that order; junction bases with no gene match: 8. The specimen was peripheral blood. The TCR originated in a woman aged 45 to 65 with acute or convalescent COVID-19. The V and J genes are TRBV19 and TRBJ1-2, with 7 bases aligning to TRBD1. The CDR3 bases are TGTGCCAGTAGTCGGGACAGTACTGGATATGGCTACACCTTC. The encoded protein is CASSRDSTGYGYTF. The full variable domain, rest sourced from reference TRBV19 and TRBJ1-2, is DGGITQSPKYLFRKEGQNVTLSCEQNLNHDAMYWYRQDPGQGLRLIYYSQIVNDFQKGDIAEGYSVSREKKESFPLTVTSAQKNPTAFYLCASSRDSTGYGYTFGSGTRLTVV.